Presented here are 28 T cell receptor beta chains from one specimen sequenced in a study of Ad26.COV2.S vaccination and SARS-CoV-2 variants. The repertoire was sequenced with immunoSEQ multiplex PCR; TCRdb's copy has only in-frame clones and lacks some. The table lists nearly 400,000 clones, 75% to 90% of them singletons. Treatment: some 19 received Ad26.COV2.S at low or high dose, single or two shots; 5 received placebo; per-sample allocation not given. Vaccine and placebo recipients were sampled on day 63 after the first injection. Here the sequenced sample was peripheral blood, taken in a trial of Ad26.COV2.S vaccine versus placebo. The source is a person aged 18-65 years who received the Ad26.COV2.S COVID-19 vaccine or a placebo.

This clone was counted once. The J gene is TRBJ2-7, the V gene TRBV11-3, with 7 nucleotides matching TRBD1. From germline, CDR1 is SGHNT and CDR2 YENEEA. The CDR3 covers 16 residues. J lost 2 bases, V lost 5 bases, and 12 bases had no gene match. The CDR3 region has the DNA TGTGCCAGCAGCGGTAGCCCGGGACAGCGAACCTACGAGCAGTACTTC. Amino acid sequence: CASSGSPGQRTYEQYF.

This clone was seen a single time. The chain couples TRBV15 to TRBJ1-2; the D gene is possibly TRBD1 (5 bases). The germline gives CDR1 LNHNV, CDR2 YYDKDF (reference sequence). CDR3 length equals 13 residues. The V gene lost 0 bases and the J gene lost 8 bases, with 10 bases spanning the gap. The CDR3 reads CATSRDEGEGYTF. CDR3 sequence (DNA): TGTGCCACCAGCAGAGACGAAGGGGAGGGCTACACCTTC.

The V and J genes are TRBV19 and TRBJ2-7; 9 bases are a match to TRBD1. CDR1 LNHDA and CDR2 SQIVND come from the germline V gene (reference sequence). The CDR3 loop spans 14 amino acids. The ends lost 8 bases at V and 5 bases at J; junction bases unmatched: 10. The CDR3 region has the DNA TGTGCCAGTCGGACCCCGGGACAGGGTCACGAGCAGTACTTC. Translated: CASRTPGQGHEQYF.

The chain links TRBV5-4 to TRBJ2-2; D perhaps matches TRBD1 (6 bases). This CDR3 region has 15 residues. Deletions cut 2 bases from V and 3 bases from J, with 11 bases between. Germline V gene data show CDR1 as SGHNT and CDR2 as YYREEE (reference sequence). CDR3 DNA: TGTGCCAGCAGCTTCCCAGGGGTTGACACCGGGGAGCTGTTTTTT. This sequence encodes CASSFPGVDTGELFF.

The genes are TRBV19 and TRBJ1-1; D is possibly TRBD1 (5 bases). This CDR3 has 15 amino acids. Trimming left V 6 bases short and J 1 base short, with 15 bases between. Germline CDR1 reads LNHDA; CDR2 reads SQIVND (reference sequence). The CDR3 loop is CASRGLRGKNTEAFF. The CDR3 region has the DNA TGTGCCAGTAGAGGCTTGCGGGGCAAGAACACTGAAGCTTTCTTT.

CDR3 DNA sequence: TGTGCCAGCTCACCTTCTACCAGCGGAGAGACCCAGTACTTC. It yields the protein CASSPSTSGETQYF. The rearrangement joins TRBV18 to TRBJ2-5, with D tentatively TRBD2 (5 bases). The V end was cut by 3 bases, the J end by 4 bases, with 12 bases between. The CDR3 has 14 amino acids. The germline gives CDR1 KGHSH, CDR2 LQKENI.

CDR3 DNA sequence: TGTGCCAGCAGTGAAGGGGGGAAAGGACAGCCCCAGCATTTT. Translation: CASSEGGKGQPQHF. The chain carries TRBV6-1 and TRBJ1-5; weak D call: TRBD1 (5 bases). Trimming pared 1 base from V and 7 bases from J, leaving 11 bases between. Germline-derived CDR1 and CDR2 are MNHNS and SASEGT. The CDR3 loop spans 14 amino acids.

CDR3: CASSPFRLSLSYNEQFF. In DNA, the CDR3 is TGTGCCAGCAGTCCCTTCCGGCTGTCCCTCTCCTACAATGAGCAGTTCTTC. The gene calls are TRBV28 and TRBJ2-1; D gene ambiguous. With 5 bases removed from V and 0 bases from J, the gap between germline ends came to 17 bases. Germline loops: CDR1 MDHEN, CDR2 SYDVKM. The CDR3 is 17 residues long.

The rearrangement links TRBV18 to TRBJ1-1; unclear D gene. V was pared by 2 bases and J by 0 bases, with 7 bases between. From germline, CDR1 is KGHSH and CDR2 LQKENI. The length of the CDR3 is 14 residues. CDR3 nucleotides: TGTGCCAGCTCACCATACAGCCTGAACACTGAAGCTTTCTTT. It encodes CASSPYSLNTEAFF.

This chain connects TRBV6-1 to TRBJ1-5; D might be TRBD1 (6 bases). Germline values: CDR1 MNHNS, CDR2 SASEGT. Trimming stripped 1 base from V and 5 bases from J, with 9 bases between. The CDR3 consists of 14 residues. CDR3 DNA: TGTGCCAGCAGTGAAGAGGGGGGATATCAGCCCCAGCATTTT. Protein: CASSEEGGYQPQHF.

The V call is TRBV2, the J call TRBJ1-1; D is unclear. Deletions cut 8 bases from V and 4 bases from J, with 8 bases between. CDR1 and CDR2 (germline): SNHLY, FYNNEI. This CDR3 is built from 11 residues. CDR3 bases: TGTGCCAGCCCGGCGGGCACTGAAGCTTTCTTT. Its translation: CASPAGTEAFF.

The chain carries TRBV6-1 and TRBJ2-5; 8 bases are shared with TRBD2. This CDR3 comprises 17 residues. The trim removed 2 bases at V and 7 bases at J, leaving 15 bases unmatched. Germline V gives CDR1 MNHNS, CDR2 SASEGT. In DNA form, the CDR3 reads TGTGCCAGCAGTGAATGGTCTAGCGGGCGGACAGAAGGGACCCAGTACTTC. It codes for CASSEWSSGRTEGTQYF.

This clone was found once. The rearrangement uses TRBV24-1 and TRBJ1-5; 10 nucleotides line up with TRBD1. The CDR3 covers 15 residues. Germline-derived CDR1 and CDR2 are KGHDR and SFDVKD. Trimming removed 4 bases from V and 3 bases from J; junction bases left unmatched: 2. CDR3 nucleotide sequence: TGTGCCACCAGTGAGACAGGGGGCTTCAATCAGCCCCAGCATTTT. As protein: CATSETGGFNQPQHF.

The rearrangement uses TRBV5-4 and TRBJ2-3; 8 bases match TRBD1. Trimming took 5 bases from V and 4 from J; bases not matched to a gene: 3. The CDR3 is made up of 13 amino acids. In germline, CDR1 is SGHNT, CDR2 YYREEE (reference sequence). Here the CDR3 reads CASSQGAADTQYF. The CDR3 DNA reads as TGTGCCAGCAGTCAGGGGGCCGCAGATACGCAGTATTTT.

The V call is TRBV28, the J call TRBJ2-2; tentatively, D is TRBD1 (6 bases). The V gene's germline CDR1 is MDHEN and CDR2 SYDVKM. Trimming removed 3 bases at V and 7 bases at J, with 12 bases between. CDR3 length equals 14 residues. The CDR3 DNA reads as TGTGCCAGCAGTTTGAACAGGGTTTTCGGGGAGCTGTTTTTT. Translation gives CASSLNRVFGELFF.

The genes are TRBV6-5 and TRBJ1-4; 7 positions agree with TRBD1. V dropped 6 bases and J dropped 8; count of bases not matched to a gene: 9. This CDR3 is built from 14 residues. The germline V gene encodes CDR1 MNHEY and CDR2 SVGAGI. The CDR3 region has the DNA TGTGCCAGCAGCAGGACAGGAGGGTACGAAAAACTGTTTTTT. Amino acids: CASSRTGGYEKLFF.

This rearrangement joins TRBV7-2 to TRBJ2-2; 8 bases agree with TRBD1. Germline V CDR1 and CDR2: SGHTA, FQGNSA. V shed 0 bases and J 0 bases; nucleotides not matched to a gene: 3. This CDR3 has 17 residues. CDR3 DNA sequence: TGTGCCAGCAGCTTAGCGGGGACAGGCCCGAACACCGGGGAGCTGTTTTTT. It encodes CASSLAGTGPNTGELFF.

This sequence joins TRBV7-9 and TRBJ1-2; 8 bases map to TRBD1. Germline V lookup: CDR1 SEHNR, CDR2 FQNEAQ (reference sequence). Losses at the gene ends were 4 bases for V and 10 bases for J; bases not matched to a gene: 2. There are 11 residues in the CDR3. CDR3 residues: CASSSTGAYTF. CDR3 sequence (DNA): TGTGCCAGCAGCTCGACAGGGGCCTACACCTTC. The variable domain in full, with the rest retrieved from reference TRBV7-9 and TRBJ1-2, is DTGVSQNPRHKITKRGQNVTFRCDPISEHNRLYWYRQTLGQGPEFLTYFQNEAQLEKSRLLSDRFSAERPKGSFSTLEIQRTEQGDSAMYLCASSSTGAYTFGSGTRLTVV.

This clone was seen only once. The chain couples TRBV28 to TRBJ1-3, with D unresolved. This CDR3 contains 15 residues. The germline gives CDR1 MDHEN, CDR2 SYDVKM. V lost 8 bases, J lost 0 bases, and 14 bases lay in between. The CDR3 bases are TGTGCCAGCTCGCCAGCGGGGAGCTCTGGAAACACCATATATTTT. This gives the protein CASSPAGSSGNTIYF.

The genes are TRBV11-3 and TRBJ2-5; D is tentatively TRBD1 or TRBD2 (7 bases each). The CDR3 extends over 14 amino acids. Looked up from germline, CDR1 is SGHNT and CDR2 is YENEEA. V was cut by 5 bases and J by 1 base, with 11 bases left in between. The CDR3 loop is CASSPGGGQETQYF. DNA for the CDR3: TGTGCCAGCAGCCCAGGGGGGGGCCAAGAGACCCAGTACTTC. Using reference TRBV11-3 and TRBJ2-5 for the parts outside the CDR3, the full variable domain is EAGVVQSPRYKIIEKKQPVAFWCNPISGHNTLYWYLQNLGQGPELLIRYENEEAVDDSQLPKDRFSAERLKGVDSTLKIQPAELGDSAVYLCASSPGGGQETQYFGPGTRLLVL.

The rearrangement joins TRBV11-2 to TRBJ2-7; 8 nucleotides match TRBD2. Germline assignment: CDR1 SGHAT and CDR2 FQNNGV. This CDR3 is 15 amino acids long. Trimming cost V 0 bases and J 7 bases; bases outside gene matches: 8. CDR3 residues: CASSLDGAGGGEQYF. The CDR3 DNA sequence: TGTGCCAGCAGCTTAGATGGGGCGGGAGGAGGGGAGCAGTACTTC. Full variable domain (remainder filled in from reference TRBV11-2 and TRBJ2-7): EAGVAQSPRYKIIEKRQSVAFWCNPISGHATLYWYQQILGQGPKLLIQFQNNGVVDDSQLPKDRFSAERLKGVDSTLKIQPAKLEDSAVYLCASSLDGAGGGEQYFGPGTRLTVT.

The chain recombines TRBV30 with TRBJ1-3; D is perhaps TRBD1 (5 bases). The V and J ends lost 0 bases and 0 bases respectively, with 12 bases between them. There are 16 residues in the CDR3. The germline CDR1 and CDR2 sequences are GTSNPN and SVGIG (reference sequence). CDR3 sequence (DNA): TGTGCCTGGAGTGTAATCTTGGGGCTCTCTGGAAACACCATATATTTT. It translates to CAWSVILGLSGNTIYF.

The chain combines TRBV5-6 with TRBJ2-7; 12 bases map to TRBD2. Germline CDR1 and CDR2: SGHDT and YYEEEE. V lost 1 base and J lost 6; bases outside the gene matches: 8. The CDR3 runs 16 residues. The CDR3 sequence is CASSLLGRLAGVEQYF. The CDR3 region has the DNA TGTGCCAGCAGCTTGCTTGGGCGACTAGCGGGAGTCGAGCAGTACTTC.

The V call is TRBV29-1, the J call TRBJ1-1; D not resolved. V lost 3 bases and J 3 bases, leaving 5 bases between the germline ends. This CDR3 has 11 amino acids. CDR1 is SQVTM and CDR2 is ANQGSEA in the germline V gene. The CDR3 region is CSVDGDTEAFF. Written as DNA, the CDR3 is TGCAGCGTTGATGGCGACACTGAAGCTTTCTTT.

V gene TRBV10-2 combines with J gene TRBJ2-5, with D unclear. Trimming cost V 4 bases and J 4 bases, with 7 bases left between them. This CDR3 region has 12 residues. Germline loops: CDR1 WSHSY, CDR2 SAAADI. In nucleotides, the CDR3 is TGCGCCAGCAGTGGCAAGCTAGAGACCCAGTACTTC. Its protein is CASSGKLETQYF.

This clone was seen a handful of times. This chain uses TRBV4-1 with TRBJ2-5; TRBD2 matches 10 bases. Germline assignment: CDR1 MGHRA and CDR2 YSYEKL. Trimming at V came to 1 base and at J to 4 bases, leaving 9 bases not matched to a gene. The CDR3 contains 17 residues. Here the CDR3 reads CASSQAIRLAGLETQYF. CDR3 nucleotide sequence: TGCGCCAGCAGCCAAGCCATCCGACTAGCGGGTTTAGAGACCCAGTACTTC.

This rearrangement joins TRBV9 to TRBJ1-6, with a tentative D call TRBD1 (5 bases). The germline V gene has CDR1 SGDLS and CDR2 YYNGEE. Trimming pared 0 bases from V and 8 bases from J, leaving 15 bases between. The length of the CDR3 is 16 residues. CDR3 in amino acids: CASSVGPAGLYSPLHF. The CDR3 DNA sequence: TGTGCCAGCAGCGTAGGCCCCGCAGGGCTGTATTCACCCCTCCACTTT.

The rearrangement joins TRBV15 to TRBJ2-3; 10 bases are a match to TRBD2. Germline V gene lookup returns CDR1 LNHNV and CDR2 YYDKDF (reference sequence). After removal of 1 base from V and 3 bases from J, the junction contained 10 bases not matched to a gene. This CDR3 is built from 18 residues. CDR3 nucleotide sequence: TGTGCCACCAGCAGAGCGGCTCTAGCGGGGGAGAGAACAGATACGCAGTATTTT. This translates into CATSRAALAGERTDTQYF.